This is a list of T cell receptor beta chains from one sample in a study of blood T cell repertoires in COVID-19. Clones were sequenced by immunoSEQ multiplex PCR, and TCRdb holds only the in-frame ones, with some missing. The sample lists around 200,000 clones; 65% to 85% were seen once. Specimen: PBMCs or T cells enriched from blood (not recorded which). The receptors come from a woman aged 35 to 49 with acute COVID-19. Both conserved end residues are part of each CDR3. The order of the fields is J gene, clone size, D gene, V gene, CDR3 DNA, CDR3 protein. A D gene is named only where the DNA matches it firmly. Only part of the rows carry a size: once, few, many, or a class if the clone is expanded.

J: TRBJ2-6; size: .; D: .; V: TRBV28; DNA: TGTGCCAGCAGGCCCCCCCCAGGGGCTGGGGCCAACGTCCTGACTTTC; CDR3: CASRPPPGAGANVLTF
J: TRBJ2-1; size: .; D: .; V: TRBV2; DNA: TGTGCCACCCTCCCGAGGGTAGGTCCCCGCGATGAGCAGTTCTTC; CDR3: CATLPRVGPRDEQFF
J: TRBJ2-7; size: .; D: TRBD2; V: TRBV24-1; DNA: TGTGCCTCATCCGGGACTAGAATCGACGAGCAGTACTTC; CDR3: CASSGTRIDEQYF
J: TRBJ1-4; size: once; D: .; V: TRBV5-1; DNA: TGCGCCAGCAGCCAGGACACTGGGGGGGAAAAACTGTTTTTT; CDR3: CASSQDTGGEKLFF
J: TRBJ1-1; size: .; D: .; V: TRBV30; DNA: TGTGCCTGGAGTGCGGACAGACTGAACACTGAAGCTTTCTTT; CDR3: CAWSADRLNTEAFF
J: TRBJ1-2; size: .; D: TRBD1; V: TRBV5-6; DNA: TGTGCCAGCAGCCTGTCCCGGGACAGGGACTCCACTTTC; CDR3: CASSLSRDRDSTF
J: TRBJ1-2; size: once; D: .; V: TRBV28; DNA: TGTGCCAGCAGTTTATGGCAGGGTCGGAATGGCTACACCTTC; CDR3: CASSLWQGRNGYTF
J: TRBJ2-3; size: .; D: TRBD1; V: TRBV5-1; DNA: TGCGCCAGCACCCGGGACAGGGCAGATACGCAGTATTTT; CDR3: CASTRDRADTQYF
J: TRBJ2-1; size: .; D: TRBD1; V: TRBV7-9; DNA: TGTGCCAGCAGCTCGGACGCGACAGGGTACAATGAGCAGTTCTTC; CDR3: CASSSDATGYNEQFF
J: TRBJ1-3; size: .; D: TRBD1; V: TRBV27; DNA: TGTGCCAGCGGAAAACAACAGGGGTCTGGAAACACCATATATTTT; CDR3: CASGKQQGSGNTIYF
J: TRBJ2-3; size: .; D: .; V: TRBV4-2; DNA: TGTGCCAGCAGCCAAGGACAGGGAGGAGTCGCAGATACGCAGTATTTT; CDR3: CASSQGQGGVADTQYF
J: TRBJ2-5; size: few; D: .; V: TRBV21-1; DNA: TGTGCCAGCACTGTCGAAGAGACCCAGTACTTC; CDR3: CASTVEETQYF
J: TRBJ1-1; size: .; D: TRBD1; V: TRBV9; DNA: TGTGCCAGCAGCGTAGCGGGGGTGGGACAGGGCGCTTTCTTT; CDR3: CASSVAGVGQGAFF